This T cell receptor beta chain was obtained from a study of PD-1 blockade in mismatch repair-deficient tumors. Across the whole study: Patients had 12 mismatch repair-deficient cancer types, all previously treated and progressing.

Germline loops: CDR1 SGHNT, CDR2 YYREEE (reference sequence). CDR3 size: 12 residues. V was trimmed by 1 base and J by 4 bases, leaving 6 bases between them. With respect to this clone: Its antigen is as yet unknown.

Only in-frame clones appear in the TCRdb table, and some are missing; sequencing was by immunoSEQ multiplex PCR. The sample includes tens of thousands of clones, roughly 85% of them seen just once. TCRs were sequenced from a few patients responding to pembrolizumab. Study results and caveats: Tumor-resident clones, often undetectable pretreatment in blood, expanded then contracted after pembrolizumab.

This rearrangement joins TRBV5-4 to TRBJ2-7; D gene uncertain. The origin of this receptor is an adult with mismatch repair-deficient cancer. The specimen was peripheral blood, collected 76 weeks after starting pembrolizumab. The CDR3 here is CASSLPGYEQYF. In nucleotides, the CDR3 is TGTGCCAGCAGCTTGCCAGGTTACGAGCAGTACTTC.